This entry lists 6 T cell receptor beta chains sequenced from one sample in a study of long-term antiretroviral therapy in people with HIV. The assay, immunoSEQ v3.0, was run at survey level. Data came from immunoSEQ multiplex PCR; TCRdb stores just in-frame clones and leaves some out. The repertoire consists of 17,000 or so clones, with approximately 80% occurring once and the leading ten covering approximately 13%. This specimen consisted of unsorted PBMCs, obtained approximately 3.4 years after starting antiretroviral therapy. These receptors came from a woman in her 40s with HIV.

This chain joins TRBV29-1 and TRBJ2-7; the D call may be TRBD1 or TRBD2 (5 bases each). CDR3 length: 12 residues. V was cut by 2 bases and J by 2 bases, with 7 bases left in between. The germline gives CDR1 SQVTM, CDR2 ANQGSEA. Here the CDR3 DNA reads TGCAGCGTTGAACTGGGGGCCTACGAGCAGTACTTC. As protein: CSVELGAYEQYF.

The chain employs TRBV7-3 and TRBJ2-7, with D possibly matching TRBD1 (6 bases). CDR3 length: 14 residues. Germline V gives CDR1 SGHTA, CDR2 FQGTGA. V was trimmed by 5 bases and J by 3 bases, leaving 14 bases between them. CDR3 in amino acids: CASSPPGQLYEQYF. For the CDR3, the DNA is TGTGCCAGCAGCCCGCCGGGACAACTCTACGAGCAGTACTTC.

The chain carries TRBV2 and TRBJ1-1; possible D gene TRBD1, 6 bases. Per germline, CDR1 SNHLY and CDR2 FYNNEI. V lost 6 bases, J lost 4 bases, and 9 bases lay in between. The CDR3 sequence is 12 residues long. The CDR3 reads CASRGGGTEAFF. The CDR3 nucleotides read TGTGCCAGCAGAGGGGGAGGCACTGAAGCTTTCTTT.

This clone has more than one count but fewer than ten. In nucleotides, the CDR3 is TGTGCCTGGGAACAGGGGAGCACTGAAGCTTTCTTT. Translating it yields CAWEQGSTEAFF. This chain links TRBV30 with TRBJ1-1, with 7 nucleotides matching TRBD1. Germline CDR1 is GTSNPN and CDR2 is SVGIG (reference sequence). Trimming at V came to 5 bases and at J to 4 bases, leaving 4 bases not matched to a gene. There are 12 residues in the CDR3.

This chain connects TRBV5-4 to TRBJ2-1; D might be TRBD1 or TRBD2, each matching 5 bases. V dropped 0 bases and J dropped 0 bases, with 7 bases sitting between them. Per germline, CDR1 SGHNT and CDR2 YYREEE (reference sequence). The CDR3 is 15 residues long. Here the CDR3 DNA reads TGTGCCAGCAGCTTGGAGGGGAGCTCCTACAATGAGCAGTTCTTC. This translates into CASSLEGSSYNEQFF.

The V and J genes are TRBV2 and TRBJ2-4; D not certain. The CDR3 is 13 amino acids. Trimming removed 1 base at V and 4 bases at J, with 5 bases between. The germline CDR1 and CDR2 sequences are SNHLY and FYNNEI. CDR3 bases: TGTGCCAGCAGTGAAGGTTCGAAAAACATTCAGTACTTC. It codes for CASSEGSKNIQYF.